The 31 T cell receptor beta chains below come from one sample, sequenced in a study of T cell responses to AZD1222 COVID-19 vaccine. Assay: immunoSEQ multiplex PCR; the TCRdb copy retains only in-frame clones and omits some. The data show roughly 45,000 clones, approximately 80% seen once. The specimen was peripheral blood, collected on day 0 of AZD1222 vaccination. These receptors were collected from an adult in good health.

The chain recombines TRBV29-1 with TRBJ1-1; D gene unclear. With 4 bases removed from V and 2 bases from J, the gap between germline ends came to 8 bases. Germline V lookup: CDR1 SQVTM, CDR2 ANQGSEA. CDR3 size: 12 residues. The CDR3 nucleotides read TGCAGCGTTGTTCGGGAAAACACTGAAGCTTTCTTT. It specifies CSVVRENTEAFF.

This clone has just a few counts. The genes are TRBV27 and TRBJ1-2; D is undetermined. CDR1 and CDR2 from the germline V gene are MNHEY and SMNVEV (reference sequence). The CDR3 has 15 amino acids. With 1 base removed from V and 1 base from J, the gap between germline ends came to 10 bases. DNA for the CDR3: TGTGCCAGCAGTTTATTTGGCAGTCGTAACTATGGCTACACCTTC. It codes for CASSLFGSRNYGYTF.

The chain recombines TRBV7-2 with TRBJ2-7; D might be TRBD2 (5 bases). Germline CDR1 and CDR2: SGHTA and FQGNSA. The CDR3 runs to 15 residues. The V end lost 6 bases, the J end lost 3 bases, and 18 bases lay between the germline ends. CDR3 residues: CASSPTRGNNYEQYF. CDR3 sequence (DNA): TGTGCCAGCAGTCCGACACGGGGAAATAACTACGAGCAGTACTTC.

This chain joins TRBV19 and TRBJ2-1; TRBD2 matches at 13 bases. CDR1 LNHDA and CDR2 SQIVND come from the germline V gene (reference sequence). The CDR3 contains 17 residues. V lost 5 bases, J lost 6 bases, and 10 bases stayed unmatched. The DNA for the CDR3 is TGTGCCAGTAGTCCCAAACGGACTAGCGGGAGAGGCAATGAGCAGTTCTTC. It is translated as CASSPKRTSGRGNEQFF.

J is TRBJ1-1 and V is TRBV19, with 8 bases lining up with TRBD1. CDR3 length: 13 amino acids. Germline CDR1 reads LNHDA; CDR2 reads SQIVND (reference sequence). J was trimmed by 2 bases and V by 10 bases; bases with no gene match: 6. CDR3: CANPGQANTEAFF. The CDR3 DNA reads as TGTGCCAATCCGGGACAGGCAAACACTGAAGCTTTCTTT.

The V call is TRBV7-9, the J call TRBJ1-2; the D is unclear. V lost 1 base and J lost 2, with 11 bases in between. Germline values: CDR1 SEHNR, CDR2 FQNEAQ (reference sequence). CDR3 length: 15 amino acids. The CDR3 region has the DNA TGTGCCAGCAGCTTAGTTCCGGGCCCGAACTATGGCTACACCTTC. Translating it yields CASSLVPGPNYGYTF.

J is TRBJ2-2 and V is TRBV5-1; TRBD2 agrees at 9 bases. Germline-derived CDR1 and CDR2 are SGHRS and YFSETQ. Trimming cost V 4 bases and J 6 bases; bases outside gene matches: 10. This CDR3 has 16 residues. CDR3 nucleotide sequence: TGCGCCAGCAGCCTGGCTAGCGGGAAGGTATCCGGGGAGCTGTTTTTT. Translating it yields CASSLASGKVSGELFF.

The chain uses TRBV28 and TRBJ2-2; perhaps TRBD1 as D (6 bases). V lost 6 bases and J lost 0, with 11 bases in between. The CDR3 consists of 15 residues. Germline-derived CDR1 and CDR2 are MDHEN and SYDVKM. The CDR3 loop is CASSFGGANTGELFF. CDR3 DNA: TGTGCCAGCAGCTTTGGGGGCGCGAACACCGGGGAGCTGTTTTTT.

The rearrangement links TRBV29-1 to TRBJ2-3; 8 nucleotides line up with TRBD1. Germline assignment: CDR1 SQVTM and CDR2 ANQGSEA. The length of the CDR3 is 15 residues. J was trimmed by 4 bases and V by 4 bases; bases with no gene match: 10. CDR3 region: CSVVLLQGAADTQYF. CDR3 bases: TGCAGCGTTGTACTCCTGCAGGGGGCCGCAGATACGCAGTATTTT.

CDR3 nucleotides: TGTGCCAGCAGTTTGTTTGGGCCCCAGGAAGCTTTCTTT. As protein: CASSLFGPQEAFF. The V call is TRBV12-3 or TRBV12-4, the J call TRBJ1-1; no reliable D call. Trimming shortened V by 3 bases and J by 8 bases, and 13 bases separated the two germline ends. This CDR3 region has 13 residues.

The chain links TRBV7-3 to TRBJ2-2; D is tentatively TRBD1 or TRBD2 (5 bases each). V was shortened by 0 bases and J by 6 bases, with 8 bases between the two germline ends. Germline values: CDR1 SGHTA, CDR2 FQGTGA. CDR3 length: 14 residues. CDR3 sequence: CASSLTPGPGELFF. The CDR3 DNA sequence: TGTGCCAGCAGCTTAACGCCGGGGCCCGGGGAGCTGTTTTTT.

This rearrangement joins TRBV18 to TRBJ2-3; D unclear. V lost 4 bases to trimming and J lost 6 bases, with 8 bases between them. Germline CDR1 and CDR2: KGHSH and LQKENI. This CDR3 region has 12 residues. The CDR3 is CASSLVSDTQYF. CDR3 coding DNA: TGTGCCAGCTCACTGGTCTCCGATACGCAGTATTTT.

This rearrangement joins TRBV6-2 or TRBV6-3 to TRBJ2-7; D ambiguous. The V end was cut by 1 base, the J end by 1 base, with 5 bases between. Germline CDR1 and CDR2: MNHEY and SVGEGT. The length of the CDR3 is 13 residues. The CDR3 bases are TGTGCCAGCAGTTACTACAATTCCTACGAGCAGTACTTC. Translation: CASSYYNSYEQYF.

The chain employs TRBV29-1 and TRBJ2-3, with a weak D call TRBD2 (5 bases). Trimming left V 6 bases short and J 2 bases short, with 9 bases between. The CDR3 totals 12 residues. Germline V gives CDR1 SQVTM, CDR2 ANQGSEA. In nucleotides, the CDR3 is TGCAGCGTACCGGGAAACACAGATACGCAGTATTTT. This codes for CSVPGNTDTQYF.

By frequency in the sample, this clone is medium-sized (0.01 to 0.1%). The V and J genes are TRBV10-3 and TRBJ1-3; D ambiguous. Germline values: CDR1 ENHRY, CDR2 SYGVKD. V lost 2 bases and J lost 7, with 6 bases in between. The CDR3 runs to 12 residues. The CDR3 region has the DNA TGTGCCATCAGTGAGCTCGAGAACACCATATATTTT. Protein product: CAISELENTIYF.

The rearrangement uses TRBV7-6 and TRBJ1-5; unclear D gene. There are 13 residues in the CDR3. Germline CDR1 is SGHVS and CDR2 is FNYEAQ. The germline V and J ends were trimmed by 3 bases and 7 bases, with 10 bases remaining between them. In nucleotides, the CDR3 is TGTGCCAGCAGCTTGGGAGGGTACCAGCCCCAGCATTTT. Its protein is CASSLGGYQPQHF.

The rearrangement links TRBV7-5 to TRBJ2-7; TRBD2 is the table's D call, not checked against the DNA. TRBV7-5 is a pseudogene locus. The length of the CDR3 is 17 residues. This CDR3 reads CVRSPPPRVWDTNEQYV. For the CDR3, the DNA is TGTGTCAGAAGCCCCCCTCCGCGGGTTTGGGATACTAACGAGCAGTACGTC.

This rearrangement joins TRBV5-1 to TRBJ1-4; 7 bases are a match to TRBD1. This CDR3 region has 14 residues. In germline, CDR1 is SGHRS, CDR2 YFSETQ. V trimming: 3 bases; J trimming: 4 bases; junction bases outside the gene matches: 3. In DNA form, the CDR3 reads TGCGCCAGCAGCTCGGGACAGATTAATGAAAAACTGTTTTTT. As protein: CASSSGQINEKLFF.

This CDR3 is CASSWADNTEAFF. Written as DNA, the CDR3 is TGTGCCAGCAGCTGGGCGGATAACACTGAAGCTTTCTTT. The chain combines TRBV11-2 with TRBJ1-1; D gene unclear. The ends were cut back, 4 bases at V and 2 bases at J, with 8 bases in the middle. Germline CDR1 is SGHAT and CDR2 is FQNNGV. This CDR3 contains 13 residues.

The chain combines TRBV7-9 with TRBJ2-2, with a tentative D call TRBD1 (6 bases). Germline CDR1 SEHNR, CDR2 FQNEAQ (reference sequence). The CDR3 contains 14 residues. V was clipped by 8 bases and J by 4 bases, with 14 bases between them. DNA of the CDR3: TGTGCCAGCGAAAGGGGGAGTACCACCGGGGAGCTGTTTTTT. Translated, it gives CASERGSTTGELFF.

This chain links TRBV11-2 with TRBJ1-2; the D is unclear. Per germline, CDR1 SGHAT and CDR2 FQNNGV. The CDR3 runs to 14 residues. Trimming took off 1 base at V and 3 bases at J, with 9 bases between the two ends. Here the CDR3 reads CASSLGGADYGYTF. Here the CDR3 DNA reads TGTGCCAGCAGCTTAGGAGGCGCGGACTATGGCTACACCTTC.

This clone was observed once. The chain recombines TRBV23-1 with TRBJ1-3; D call uncertain. TRBV23-1 is given ORF status, its function remaining uncertain. Between the trimmed V and J ends, which lost 2 bases and 4 bases, there was a span of 12 bases. This CDR3 is 15 amino acids long. As DNA, the CDR3 is TGCGCCAGCAGTCAAGATGAGGAGGGCGGAAACACCATATATTTT. It codes for CASSQDEEGGNTIYF.

This clone has just a few counts. The rearrangement links TRBV6-5 to TRBJ1-6; 7 nucleotides align to TRBD1. Germline values: CDR1 MNHEY, CDR2 SVGAGI. This CDR3 is 13 amino acids long. V was pared by 6 bases and J by 10 bases, with 6 bases of the junction left unmatched. The CDR3 bases are TGTGCCAGCAGGACGACAGGGAAGTCACCCCTCCACTTT. It yields the protein CASRTTGKSPLHF.

The chain joins TRBV19 to TRBJ2-5; TRBD1 or TRBD2 may be the D gene (5 bases each). Germline V gene data show CDR1 as LNHDA and CDR2 as SQIVND (reference sequence). The CDR3 runs 16 residues. V lost 1 base and J lost 5, with 17 bases in between. The CDR3 sequence is CASSIGGTPSRETQYF. The CDR3 DNA reads TGTGCCAGTAGTATAGGGGGGACCCCTTCCCGGGAGACCCAGTACTTC.

The rearrangement links TRBV7-2 to TRBJ2-6, with 10 bases fitting TRBD1. Germline-derived CDR1 and CDR2 are SGHTA and FQGNSA. CDR3 length: 16 amino acids. J was trimmed by 2 bases and V by 5 bases; bases with no gene match: 3. This CDR3 reads CASSATGGTGANVLTF. CDR3 nucleotides: TGTGCCAGCAGCGCGACAGGGGGCACTGGGGCCAACGTCCTGACTTTC.

This chain joins TRBV5-3 and TRBJ2-7; 11 nucleotides agree with TRBD1. TRBV5-3 is an open reading frame, and its role is uncertain. This CDR3 spans 14 amino acids. V shed 3 bases and J 4 bases; nucleotides not matched to a gene: 3. Written as DNA, the CDR3 is TGTGCCAGAAGCTCAGGACAGGGGGCTTACGAGCAGTACTTC. This sequence encodes CARSSGQGAYEQYF.

This clone has just a few counts. This chain uses TRBV13 with TRBJ2-3; 8 nucleotides match TRBD2. Losses at the gene ends were 5 bases for V and 2 bases for J; bases not matched to a gene: 12. Germline CDR1 reads PRHDT; CDR2 reads FYEKMQ (reference sequence). The CDR3 length is 17 residues. DNA for the CDR3: TGTGCCAGCAGCACAATCTCCCAGCGGGGGAACACAGATACGCAGTATTTT. This encodes CASSTISQRGNTDTQYF.

This chain connects TRBV27 to TRBJ1-5; no reliable D call. The CDR3 length is 15 residues. The germline V gene has CDR1 MNHEY and CDR2 SMNVEV (reference sequence). Deletions cut 3 bases from V and 6 bases from J, with 15 bases between. CDR3 in amino acids: CASSFGGSGSQPQHF. Written as DNA, the CDR3 is TGTGCCAGCAGTTTCGGAGGGAGTGGTTCTCAGCCCCAGCATTTT.

This clone came up a few times. V gene TRBV12-3 or TRBV12-4 combines with J gene TRBJ1-1; 11 nucleotides agree with TRBD1. V was pared by 5 bases and J by 10 bases, with 6 bases of the junction left unmatched. The CDR3 consists of 13 residues. CDR3 sequence (DNA): TGTGCCAGCAGTCTAAGGACAGGGGGCCGAGCTTTCTTT. Translating it yields CASSLRTGGRAFF.

J is TRBJ1-2 and V is TRBV5-6; D is uncertain. Trimming took 1 base from V and 0 from J, leaving 4 bases between them. Germline V gene lookup returns CDR1 SGHDT and CDR2 YYEEEE. The CDR3 covers 13 residues. The CDR3 loop is CASSLTANYGYTF. The CDR3 coding sequence is TGTGCCAGCAGCTTGACCGCTAACTATGGCTACACCTTC. Full variable domain (outside the CDR3, taken from reference TRBV5-6 and TRBJ1-2): DAGVTQSPTHLIKTRGQQVTLRCSPKSGHDTVSWYQQALGQGPQFIFQYYEEEERQRGNFPDRFSGHQFPNYSSELNVNALLLGDSALYLCASSLTANYGYTFGSGTRLTVV.

Sample share makes this clone medium-sized (0.01 to 0.1%). J is TRBJ2-7 and V is TRBV4-1; a weak D match, TRBD2 (6 bases). The CDR3 length is 14 residues. The germline CDR1 and CDR2 sequences are MGHRA and YSYEKL. V was clipped by 0 bases and J by 3 bases, with 9 bases between them. CDR3 sequence: CASSQEARDYEQYF. CDR3 in DNA: TGCGCCAGCAGCCAAGAGGCGCGGGACTACGAGCAGTACTTC.